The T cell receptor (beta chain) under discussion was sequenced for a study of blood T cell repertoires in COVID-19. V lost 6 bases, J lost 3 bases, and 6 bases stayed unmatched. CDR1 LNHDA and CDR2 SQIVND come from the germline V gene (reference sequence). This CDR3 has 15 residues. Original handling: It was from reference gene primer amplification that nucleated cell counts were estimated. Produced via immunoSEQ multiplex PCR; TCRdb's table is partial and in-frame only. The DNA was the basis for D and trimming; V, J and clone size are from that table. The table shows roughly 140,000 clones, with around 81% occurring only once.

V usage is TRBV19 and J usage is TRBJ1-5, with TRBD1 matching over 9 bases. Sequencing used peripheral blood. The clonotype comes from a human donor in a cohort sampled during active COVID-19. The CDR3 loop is CASSPGTGINQPQHF. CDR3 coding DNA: TGTGCCAGTAGCCCCGGGACAGGGATCAATCAGCCCCAGCATTTT.